This entry is about one TCR beta chain. As yet, its antigen is unknown. These data are taken from a study of cytomegalovirus exposure and HLA in healthy donors. The germline V gene encodes CDR1 SEHNR and CDR2 FQNEAQ (reference sequence). Trimming shortened V by 2 bases and J by 1 base, and 8 bases separated the two germline ends. The CDR3 spans 14 residues. Whole-study results and caveats: Later analysis associated a missense DCLRE1C variant with TCR beta V- and J-gene trimming. Immune exposure information comprised only CMV serostatus. The study flagged around 150 TCR beta chains as cytomegalovirus-associated.

The PCR contained 60 Vbeta and 13 Jbeta primers. Using immunoSEQ multiplex PCR, the repertoire was profiled, and TCRdb retains in-frame clones only, with some absent. The sample has a few hundred thousand clones, approximately 80% seen once. Sequences were obtained from PBMCs. This chain joins TRBV7-9 and TRBJ1-1, with no clear D. This TCR derives from a girl under 10 years old in good health and CMV-seronegative. CDR3 DNA sequence: TGTGCCAGCAGCTTATGGCCTTGGAACACTGAAGCTTTCTTT. Translating it yields CASSLWPWNTEAFF.